This T cell receptor (beta chain) comes out of a study of blood T cell repertoires in COVID-19. Study-level information: Acute and convalescent COVID-19 samples came from the United States, Italy and Spain. T cells, B-cell-depleted T cells, or PBMCs provided the cDNA or gDNA that served as material.

The junction had 2 bases not matched to a gene; V was cut back by 7 bases and J by 0 bases. The germline CDR1 and CDR2 sequences are MNHEY and SMNVEV (reference sequence). This CDR3 is 14 amino acids long. Original handling: How many nucleated cells were present was estimated from reference gene primer amplification. Some clones are missing from TCRdb's copy, which holds only in-frame ones; the method was immunoSEQ multiplex PCR. The V and J calls and the clone size are those of that table, but D and trimming were determined from the DNA. In the table there are about 250,000 clones, about 91% of which are singletons.

Sequenced: peripheral blood. This chain links TRBV27 with TRBJ2-1, with 8 bases fitting TRBD1. This TCR derives from an elderly man with acute or convalescent COVID-19. CDR3 amino acids: CASKQGVSYNEQFF. CDR3 DNA: TGTGCCAGCAAACAGGGGGTCTCCTACAATGAGCAGTTCTTC.